The rows below give T cell receptor beta chains drawn from one sample of a study of blood T cells in healthy people across ages. TCRdb passed the 5' RACE reads through MiXCR, listing each CDR3 protein once. The sample has 650,000 to 800,000 distinct CDR3 sequences; 40% to 50% are singletons. The sequencing sample was made of blood. These receptors all stem from a man aged 60 to 75 in good health. CDR3s include the opening cysteine and the closing phenylalanine or tryptophan. A D gene is named only where the DNA matches it firmly. A clone size is listed for some rows: how often the clone was seen (once, few, many), or a class if it is expanded.

v_call	d_call	j_call	clone_size	cdr3_aa	cdr3_nt
TRBV6-1	TRBD1	TRBJ2-7	few	CASRTGTGGFDEQYF	TGTGCCAGCAGAACCGGGACAGGGGGTTTCGACGAGCAGTACTTC
TRBV4-1	-	TRBJ2-1	-	CASSPTSGPPYNEQFF	TGCGCCAGCAGCCCCACGTCGGGACCGCCTTACAATGAGCAGTTCTTC
TRBV21-1	-	TRBJ2-5	-	CASSRETRTSQETQYF	TGTGCCAGCAGCCGCGAGACCCGAACTTCTCAAGAGACCCAGTACTTC
TRBV6-2/TRBV6-3	-	TRBJ1-1	-	CASRLESNTEAFF	TGTGCCAGCAGACTGGAATCGAACACTGAAGCTTTCTTT
TRBV12-3/TRBV12-4	-	TRBJ2-1	-	CASSTYDRWPYNEQFF	TGTGCCAGCAGCACTTACGACAGGTGGCCCTACAATGAGCAGTTCTTC
TRBV4-3	TRBD1	TRBJ2-3	-	CASSQMITGTGGADTQYF	TGCGCCAGCAGCCAGATGATAACCGGGACAGGGGGCGCAGATACGCAGTATTTT
TRBV12-3/TRBV12-4	-	TRBJ1-6	-	CASSPYTGNSPLHF	TGTGCCAGCAGTCCCTACACCGGGAATTCACCCCTCCACTTT
TRBV9	-	TRBJ2-3	-	CASSGGYRDKDTQYF	TGTGCCAGCAGCGGAGGGTACAGGGATAAAGATACGCAGTATTTT
TRBV25-1	-	TRBJ1-2	few	CASSESGRLNYGYTF	TGTGCCAGCAGTGAATCGGGCAGACTAAACTATGGCTACACCTTC
TRBV10-1	-	TRBJ2-1	-	CASNPRDGSYNEQFF	TGCGCCAGCAACCCCCGGGACGGGTCCTACAATGAGCAGTTCTTC
TRBV7-3	-	TRBJ2-3	-	CASSSLADPTDTQYF	TGTGCCAGCAGCTCTTTAGCGGATCCCACAGATACGCAGTATTTT
TRBV29-1	-	TRBJ2-5	-	CSAREGQQETQYF	TGCAGCGCCCGAGAGGGGCAGCAAGAGACCCAGTACTTC
TRBV6-2/TRBV6-3	-	TRBJ2-5	-	CASSKSRETQYF	TGTGCCAGCAGCAAGAGTCGGGAGACCCAGTACTTC
TRBV20-1	-	TRBJ2-5	-	CSAYRGTGSQETQYF	TGCAGTGCTTACCGGGGCACAGGGAGTCAAGAGACCCAGTACTTC
TRBV5-1	TRBD1	TRBJ2-7	-	CASSLTGTGVGEQYF	TGCGCCAGCAGCTTGACCGGGACAGGGGTGGGTGAGCAGTACTTC
TRBV12-3/TRBV12-4	-	TRBJ1-6	-	CASSPGVGSPLHF	TGTGCCAGCAGCCCCGGCGTGGGGTCACCCCTCCACTTT
TRBV4-1	TRBD1	TRBJ1-2	few	CASSQDGGQGDFYGYTF	TGCGCCAGCAGCCAAGATGGGGGACAGGGGGATTTCTATGGCTACACCTTC
TRBV4-3	-	TRBJ1-4	-	CASSNHRTNEKLFF	TGCGCCAGCAGCAATCACAGGACAAATGAAAAACTGTTTTTT
TRBV10-2	-	TRBJ2-4	-	CASSESSAGIQYF	TGCGCCAGCAGTGAGTCCTCAGCCGGCATTCAGTACTTC
TRBV6-6	TRBD1	TRBJ1-5	many	CASSFPGQGNQPQHF	TGTGCCAGCAGTTTCCCGGGACAGGGCAATCAGCCCCAGCATTTT
TRBV20-1	-	TRBJ1-6	-	CSADPSSYNSPLHF	TGCAGTGCAGATCCTAGCTCCTATAATTCACCCCTCCACTTT
TRBV20-1	-	TRBJ1-6	-	CSATTSPVGSPLHF	TGCAGTGCTACCACAAGTCCCGTAGGTTCACCCCTCCACTTT
TRBV27	TRBD1	TRBJ2-3	-	CASSSDRADTQYF	TGTGCCAGCAGTTCAGACAGGGCAGATACGCAGTATTTT
TRBV27	-	TRBJ2-7	-	CASSLSTGTTSSYEQYF	TGTGCCAGCAGTTTGAGTACCGGGACCACGAGCTCCTACGAGCAGTACTTC
TRBV12-3/TRBV12-4	-	TRBJ1-5	-	CASSLMSSNQPQHF	TGTGCCAGCAGTTTAATGAGTAGCAATCAGCCCCAGCATTTT
TRBV11-2	TRBD2	TRBJ2-5	few	CASRPGLAGPQETQYF	TGTGCCAGCAGACCCGGACTAGCGGGGCCCCAAGAGACCCAGTACTTC
TRBV5-1	TRBD2	TRBJ2-3	-	CASGFGAGEPTQYF	TGCGCCAGCGGATTTGGAGCGGGGGAGCCAACGCAGTATTTT
TRBV6-2/TRBV6-3	-	TRBJ2-3	few	CASSHRETDTQYF	TGTGCCAGCAGCCACAGGGAAACAGATACGCAGTATTTT
TRBV24-1	TRBD1	TRBJ2-3	-	CASGQDTDTQYF	TGTGCCTCGGGACAGGACACAGATACGCAGTATTTT
TRBV7-3	-	TRBJ1-1	-	CASSSSGQRVSTEAFF	TGTGCCAGCAGCTCCTCGGGACAAAGAGTGAGCACTGAAGCTTTCTTT
TRBV20-1	TRBD1	TRBJ1-5	-	CSATQGERGNQPQHF	TGCAGTGCCACTCAGGGGGAAAGGGGAAATCAGCCCCAGCATTTT